The next 27 T cell receptor beta chains were all read from a single sample in a study of blood T cell repertoires in COVID-19. Profiling relied on immunoSEQ multiplex PCR, and the TCRdb table lists in-frame clones only, not all of them. The sample lists hundreds of thousands of clones, 75% to 90% seen once, with about 3.6% in the top ten. The specimen was peripheral blood. The receptors were gathered from a woman between 18 and 29 years old with acute or convalescent COVID-19.

Here the CDR3 reads CASSLDRAIINTEAFF. CDR3 sequence (DNA): TGTGCCAGCAGCTTAGACAGGGCTATAATAAACACTGAAGCTTTCTTT. The rearrangement joins TRBV7-3 to TRBJ1-1; 7 bases are a match to TRBD1. The CDR3 is 16 amino acids. V lost 2 bases, J lost 2 bases, and 8 bases stayed unmatched. The germline V gene has CDR1 SGHTA and CDR2 FQGTGA.

V is TRBV4-2 and J is TRBJ1-1, with D hard to call. The CDR3 is 18 amino acids. CDR1 and CDR2 (germline): LGHNA, YNFKEQ. Trimming removed 1 base at V and 0 bases at J, with 18 bases between. The CDR3 spells CASSQVLPRGTMNTEAFF. In DNA, the CDR3 is TGTGCCAGCAGCCAAGTTCTTCCCCGAGGTACTATGAACACTGAAGCTTTCTTT.

The chain uses TRBV6-5 and TRBJ1-5; D is possibly TRBD1 (6 bases). The CDR3 runs to 15 residues. CDR1 is MNHEY, CDR2 SVGAGI, per germline. V was shortened by 7 bases and J by 4 bases, with 17 bases between the two germline ends. This chain's CDR3 is CASTPSVDRNQPQHF. Written as DNA, the CDR3 is TGTGCCAGCACTCCTTCGGTGGACAGAAATCAGCCCCAGCATTTT.

The chain carries TRBV28 and TRBJ1-1; D is undetermined. This CDR3 comprises 12 residues. With 6 bases removed from V and 0 bases from J, the gap between germline ends came to 5 bases. Germline lookup yields CDR1 MDHEN and CDR2 SYDVKM. CDR3: CASREMNTEAFF. Here the CDR3 DNA reads TGTGCCAGCAGAGAGATGAACACTGAAGCTTTCTTT.

A word on this clone: The sample contains more than one DNA sequence encoding this CDR3. This sequence joins TRBV7-9 and TRBJ2-1, with 8 bases aligning to TRBD1. CDR1 and CDR2 from the germline V gene are SEHNR and FQNEAQ (reference sequence). The CDR3 totals 15 residues. V was clipped by 4 bases and J by 1 base; unmatched bases: 3. The CDR3 spells CASSSGTGSYNEQFF. As DNA, the CDR3 is TGTGCCAGCAGCTCTGGGACAGGATCCTACAATGAGCAGTTCTTC.

The chain joins TRBV6-6 to TRBJ2-7; 9 bases map to TRBD1. V dropped 5 bases and J dropped 4; count of bases not matched to a gene: 3. This CDR3 has 13 amino acids. CDR1 MNHNY and CDR2 SVGAGI come from the germline V gene (reference sequence). The CDR3 loop reads CASSRDREYEQYF. The CDR3 DNA sequence: TGTGCCAGCAGTCGGGACAGGGAGTACGAGCAGTACTTC.

The V gene is TRBV18, the J gene TRBJ1-1, with 10 bases aligning to TRBD1. The V segment lost 1 base and the J segment 4 bases; nucleotides outside the gene matches: 6. Germline V gives CDR1 KGHSH, CDR2 LQKENI. There are 16 residues in the CDR3. CDR3 in DNA: TGTGCCAGCTCACCACAGGGACAGGGGACGAGCACTGAAGCTTTCTTT. It translates to CASSPQGQGTSTEAFF.

This clone was counted once. The rearrangement uses TRBV5-6 and TRBJ2-1; TRBD1 agrees at 9 bases. CDR1 and CDR2 (germline): SGHDT, YYEEEE. Trimming removed 4 bases from V and 3 bases from J; junction bases left unmatched: 5. The CDR3 has 15 residues. The CDR3 loop reads CASSRGTGSYNEQFF. CDR3 sequence (DNA): TGTGCCAGCAGCCGGGGGACAGGGAGCTACAATGAGCAGTTCTTC.

The gene calls are TRBV19 and TRBJ1-5; the D gene is possibly TRBD1 (5 bases). The ends were cut back, 3 bases at V and 6 bases at J, with 12 bases in the middle. The germline CDR1 and CDR2 sequences are LNHDA and SQIVND (reference sequence). The CDR3 totals 14 residues. The CDR3 sequence is CASSITPQAQPQHF. The CDR3 DNA reads TGTGCCAGTAGTATTACCCCACAGGCTCAGCCCCAGCATTTT.

The chain couples TRBV18 to TRBJ1-1; 7 nucleotides match TRBD1. The germline V gene encodes CDR1 KGHSH and CDR2 LQKENI. Trimming cost V 2 bases and J 0 bases; bases outside gene matches: 3. This CDR3 spans 15 amino acids. In nucleotides, the CDR3 is TGTGCCAGCTCACCAGGGGACAGCGTGAACACTGAAGCTTTCTTT. It is translated as CASSPGDSVNTEAFF.

This clone appeared a few times. The chain joins TRBV11-2 to TRBJ1-2; D possibly corresponds to TRBD1 (5 bases). This CDR3 has 16 amino acids. Germline V gene lookup returns CDR1 SGHAT and CDR2 FQNNGV. V shed 1 base and J shed 4 bases, with 16 bases lying between them. The CDR3 DNA sequence: TGTGCCAGCAGCTTAGGTCGGGGGACGGGACTCTATGGCTACACCTTC. It codes for CASSLGRGTGLYGYTF. Complete variable domain (other parts from reference TRBV11-2 and TRBJ1-2): EAGVAQSPRYKIIEKRQSVAFWCNPISGHATLYWYQQILGQGPKLLIQFQNNGVVDDSQLPKDRFSAERLKGVDSTLKIQPAKLEDSAVYLCASSLGRGTGLYGYTFGSGTRLTVV.

The chain is built from TRBV4-1 and TRBJ2-5; TRBD2 is a possible D gene (6 bases). Germline CDR1 is MGHRA and CDR2 is YSYEKL. The CDR3 has 13 residues. V lost 4 bases and J 6 bases, leaving 12 bases between the germline ends. For the CDR3, the DNA is TGCGCCAGCAGCCCCACAGGAGGGAAGACCCAGTACTTC. This translates into CASSPTGGKTQYF.

As to this clone: This sample also contains other DNA sequences that code for the same CDR3. This chain connects TRBV3-1 (or the pseudogene TRBV3-2) to TRBJ1-3, with 9 positions matching TRBD1. This CDR3 is 14 amino acids long. J was trimmed by 4 bases and V by 4 bases; bases with no gene match: 2. Looked up from germline, CDR1 is LGHDT and CDR2 is YNNKEL (reference sequence). CDR3: CASSPGTGGNTIYF. DNA for the CDR3: TGTGCCAGCAGCCCCGGGACAGGGGGAAACACCATATATTTT.

This rearrangement joins TRBV18 to TRBJ2-5, with 11 nucleotides matching TRBD2. Germline values: CDR1 KGHSH, CDR2 LQKENI. This CDR3 is 16 amino acids long. Trimming removed 5 bases from V and 1 base from J; junction bases left unmatched: 6. The CDR3, as DNA: TGTGCCAGCTCAGACGGGACTAGCGGATCCCAAGAGACCCAGTACTTC. Its protein is CASSDGTSGSQETQYF.

This chain joins TRBV4-1 and TRBJ1-3; 9 bases fit TRBD1. Trimming removed 4 bases from V and 3 bases from J; junction bases left unmatched: 13. The CDR3 length is 18 residues. Germline V lookup: CDR1 MGHRA, CDR2 YSYEKL. The CDR3 region is CASSPLGQGTGYGNTIYF. CDR3 coding DNA: TGCGCCAGCAGCCCCCTTGGACAGGGGACGGGGTATGGAAACACCATATATTTT.

There are a few counts of this clone. The chain carries TRBV6-5 and TRBJ2-7; D is unresolved. From germline, CDR1 is MNHEY and CDR2 SVGAGI. Between the trimmed V and J ends, which lost 0 bases and 3 bases, there was a span of 12 bases. CDR3 length equals 15 residues. In DNA, the CDR3 is TGTGCCAGCAGTTACTCGATCCAGAAGATCTACGAGCAGTACTTC. Protein sequence: CASSYSIQKIYEQYF.

This chain connects TRBV5-1 to TRBJ2-2; 13 bases align to TRBD2. This CDR3 comprises 17 residues. V dropped 4 bases and J dropped 5; count of bases not matched to a gene: 8. The germline CDR1 and CDR2 sequences are SGHRS and YFSETQ. Here the CDR3 reads CASSPGTSGMGTGELFF. Here the CDR3 DNA reads TGCGCCAGCAGCCCGGGGACTAGCGGGATGGGGACCGGGGAGCTGTTTTTT.

This chain uses TRBV5-4 with TRBJ2-7; D might be TRBD2 (6 bases). V lost 1 base and J 5 bases, leaving 13 bases between the germline ends. This CDR3 is 14 amino acids long. Per the germline V gene, CDR1 is SGHNT and CDR2 is YYREEE (reference sequence). The CDR3 protein is CASSLPGEVDEQYF. CDR3 nucleotide sequence: TGTGCCAGCAGCTTGCCGGGAGAAGTCGACGAGCAGTACTTC.

Only one count was recorded for this clone. This chain uses TRBV24-1 with TRBJ2-3, with 8 bases identical to TRBD1. The CDR3 runs to 14 residues. CDR1 and CDR2 from the germline V gene are KGHDR and SFDVKD. V lost 7 bases and J lost 0; bases outside the gene matches: 2. The CDR3 here is CATSRTGSTDTQYF. For the CDR3, the DNA is TGTGCCACCAGCCGGACAGGGAGCACAGATACGCAGTATTTT.

The CDR3 coding sequence is TGTGCCAGTAACCGGGACTTCCTGAACACTGAAGCTTTCTTT. Its protein product is CASNRDFLNTEAFF. The rearrangement uses TRBV19 and TRBJ1-1; D may be TRBD1 (5 bases). With 7 bases removed from V and 0 bases from J, the gap between germline ends came to 12 bases. The length of the CDR3 is 14 residues. The V gene's germline CDR1 is LNHDA and CDR2 SQIVND (reference sequence).

J is TRBJ2-1 and V is TRBV28, with a weak D call TRBD2 (6 bases). In germline, CDR1 is MDHEN, CDR2 SYDVKM. The CDR3 has 16 amino acids. V was cut by 5 bases and J by 4 bases, with 18 bases left in between. CDR3 sequence: CASSRVPSGVYNEQFF. The CDR3 nucleotides are TGTGCCAGCAGTCGGGTCCCCTCGGGGGTTTACAATGAGCAGTTCTTC.

The chain links TRBV5-1 to TRBJ1-1; 8 bases fit TRBD1. The germline gives CDR1 SGHRS, CDR2 YFSETQ. This CDR3 has 14 amino acids. Trimming cost V 4 bases and J 4 bases; bases outside gene matches: 6. CDR3 DNA sequence: TGCGCCAGCAGCCTAGGCACAGGGGGCACTGAAGCTTTCTTT. Protein product: CASSLGTGGTEAFF.

The table lists this clone with a count of one. This sequence joins TRBV19 and TRBJ2-1, with TRBD1 identical over 7 bases. There are 13 residues in the CDR3. Germline CDR1 LNHDA, CDR2 SQIVND (reference sequence). V shed 2 bases, J shed 6 bases, and the junction held 1 base outside the gene matches. The CDR3 DNA is TGTGCCAGTAGTATAAGGGGGCGCAATGAGCAGTTCTTC. This sequence encodes CASSIRGRNEQFF.

The rearrangement links TRBV4-1 to TRBJ2-1, with a weak D call TRBD1 (5 bases). V shed 1 base and J shed 8 bases, with 18 bases lying between them. Germline CDR1 and CDR2: MGHRA and YSYEKL. This CDR3 is 16 amino acids long. The chain's CDR3 is CASSQGPREGAHEQFF. For the CDR3, the DNA is TGCGCCAGCAGCCAAGGACCGCGTGAAGGGGCGCATGAGCAGTTCTTC.

The V call is TRBV11-2, the J call TRBJ2-3; 10 nucleotides line up with TRBD2. The germline gives CDR1 SGHAT, CDR2 FQNNGV. This CDR3 comprises 15 residues. V lost 2 bases and J lost 4; bases outside the gene matches: 3. This CDR3 is CASSLIAGGPDTQYF. CDR3 bases: TGTGCCAGCAGCTTAATAGCGGGGGGCCCAGATACGCAGTATTTT.

The chain couples TRBV9 to TRBJ1-2; 7 nucleotides align to TRBD1. This CDR3 contains 16 residues. V gave up 0 bases and J gave up 5 bases; unmatched junction bases: 10. The germline V gene has CDR1 SGDLS and CDR2 YYNGEE. CDR3 sequence reads: CASSVGMGDSSYGYTF. CDR3 coding DNA: TGTGCCAGCAGCGTAGGTATGGGGGACAGCTCTTATGGCTACACCTTC.

The J gene is TRBJ1-2, the V gene TRBV4-1; TRBD1 agrees at 7 bases. Germline CDR1 reads MGHRA; CDR2 reads YSYEKL. The CDR3 is 16 residues long. The trim removed 0 bases at V and 4 bases at J, leaving 8 bases unmatched. CDR3 sequence (DNA): TGCGCCAGCAGCCAAGATCTACAGGGGAAGGGCTATGGCTACACCTTC. It codes for CASSQDLQGKGYGYTF.